In its sample, the clone carrying this TCR beta chain was seen a few times. There are 15 residues in the CDR3. V shed 0 bases and J 5 bases; nucleotides not matched to a gene: 6. Germline CDR1 reads LGHDT; CDR2 reads YNNKEL (reference sequence). This entry belongs to a study of blood T cell repertoires in COVID-19. Clones were read by immunoSEQ multiplex PCR, and TCRdb kept only the in-frame ones, dropping some. The table has nearly 60,000 clones, roughly 84% seen once. The receptor's source is a man aged 35 to 55 with active COVID-19. This rearrangement joins TRBV3-1 (or the pseudogene TRBV3-2) to TRBJ1-2, with TRBD1 matching over 7 bases. The sequenced sample consisted of peripheral blood. The CDR3 reads CASSQETGVSYGYTF. Here the CDR3 DNA reads TGTGCCAGCAGCCAAGAAACAGGGGTTTCGTATGGCTACACCTTC.